These T cell receptor beta chains were read from a single sample in a study of monozygotic twins with inflammatory bowel disease. Using the 5' RACE reads, TCRdb records one entry per CDR3 protein without DNA. The sample data list roughly 170,000 distinct CDR3 sequences. Sequencing was carried out using blood. These receptors were collected from a human donor with ulcerative colitis or Crohn's disease, or a healthy co-twin of an affected twin (not recorded which). Both conserved end residues are part of each CDR3.

TRBJ2-7 TRBV6-2/TRBV6-3 CASSNRGRFYEQYF
TRBJ2-7 TRBV5-1 CASSLSQGQYEQYF
TRBJ2-7 TRBV10-3 CAISGGTSASAYEQYF
TRBJ1-1 TRBV6-1 CASSVRDDAEAFF
TRBJ2-1 TRBV20-1 CSARDRGYFSEQFF
TRBJ1-2 TRBV12-3/TRBV12-4 CASSSIMGVGGYTF
TRBJ1-4 TRBV28 CASSLPIIRAKLFF
TRBJ1-1 TRBV19 CASISDRLNTEAFF
TRBJ2-3 TRBV10-3 CAISEGTQSTDTQYF
TRBJ1-3 TRBV20-1 CSARTPGNTIYF